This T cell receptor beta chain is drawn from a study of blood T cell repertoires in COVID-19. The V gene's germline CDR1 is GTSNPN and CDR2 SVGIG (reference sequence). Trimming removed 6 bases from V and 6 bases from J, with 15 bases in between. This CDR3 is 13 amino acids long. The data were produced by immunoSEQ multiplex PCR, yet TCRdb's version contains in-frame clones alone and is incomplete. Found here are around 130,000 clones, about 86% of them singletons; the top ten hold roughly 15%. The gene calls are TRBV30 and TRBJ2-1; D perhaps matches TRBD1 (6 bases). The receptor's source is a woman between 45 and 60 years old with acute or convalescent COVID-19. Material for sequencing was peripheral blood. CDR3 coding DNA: TGTGCCTGCTCCAGGGGCCGTCGCAATGAGCAGTTCTTC. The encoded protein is CACSRGRRNEQFF. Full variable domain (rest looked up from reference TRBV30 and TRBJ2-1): SQTIHQWPATLVQPVGSPLSLECTVEGTSNPNLYWYRQAAGRGLQLLFYSVGIGQISSEVPQNLSASRPQDRQFILSSKKLLLSDSGFYLCACSRGRRNEQFFGPGTRLTVL.